The present entry profiles one T cell receptor (beta chain) with its context. The data stem from a study of shared clonotypes between healthy human individuals. Study at large: Researchers assigned three CD4 naive, three CD4 memory, two CD8 naive and one CD8 memory plate to each donor.

In replicate PCRs of sorted subsets, 150 to 200 ng DNA, approximately 30,000 T cell genomes, was used. Libraries were prepared by immunoSEQ multiplex PCR; TCRdb keeps only in-frame clonotypes and omits some of them. The repertoire holds roughly 2.5 million clones, with approximately 94% as singletons. CDR1 and CDR2 from the germline V gene are MNHNY and SVGAGI (reference sequence). Trimming took 0 bases from V and 7 from J, leaving 13 bases between them. The CDR3 has 14 residues. The sequence came from a man younger than 35 in good health. This chain joins TRBV6-6 and TRBJ2-7; D remains unclear. Sequenced input: naive CD4+ T cells sorted from blood. Subset noted: CD45RA+ positively selected. CDR3 amino acids: CASSYSTGTGEQYF. CDR3 DNA sequence: TGTGCCAGCAGTTACTCGACCGGAACGGGTGAGCAGTACTTC.